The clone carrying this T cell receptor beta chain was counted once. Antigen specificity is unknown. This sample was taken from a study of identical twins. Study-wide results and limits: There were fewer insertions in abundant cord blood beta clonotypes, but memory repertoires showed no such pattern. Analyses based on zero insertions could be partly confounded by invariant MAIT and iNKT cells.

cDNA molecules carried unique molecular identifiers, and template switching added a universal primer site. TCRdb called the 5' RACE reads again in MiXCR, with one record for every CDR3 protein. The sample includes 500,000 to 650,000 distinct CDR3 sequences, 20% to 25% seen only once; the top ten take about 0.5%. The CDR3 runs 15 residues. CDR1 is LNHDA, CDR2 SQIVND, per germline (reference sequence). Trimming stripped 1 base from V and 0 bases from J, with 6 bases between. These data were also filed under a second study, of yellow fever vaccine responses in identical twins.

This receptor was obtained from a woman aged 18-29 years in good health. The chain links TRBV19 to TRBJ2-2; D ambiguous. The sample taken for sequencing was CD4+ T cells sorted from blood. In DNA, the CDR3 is TGTGCCAGTAGTATAGCTAACACGAACACCGGGGAGCTGTTTTTT. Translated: CASSIANTNTGELFF. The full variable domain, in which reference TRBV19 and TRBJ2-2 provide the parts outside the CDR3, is DGGITQSPKYLFRKEGQNVTLSCEQNLNHDAMYWYRQDPGQGLRLIYYSQIVNDFQKGDIAEGYSVSREKKESFPLTVTSAQKNPTAFYLCASSIANTNTGELFFGEGSRLTVL.